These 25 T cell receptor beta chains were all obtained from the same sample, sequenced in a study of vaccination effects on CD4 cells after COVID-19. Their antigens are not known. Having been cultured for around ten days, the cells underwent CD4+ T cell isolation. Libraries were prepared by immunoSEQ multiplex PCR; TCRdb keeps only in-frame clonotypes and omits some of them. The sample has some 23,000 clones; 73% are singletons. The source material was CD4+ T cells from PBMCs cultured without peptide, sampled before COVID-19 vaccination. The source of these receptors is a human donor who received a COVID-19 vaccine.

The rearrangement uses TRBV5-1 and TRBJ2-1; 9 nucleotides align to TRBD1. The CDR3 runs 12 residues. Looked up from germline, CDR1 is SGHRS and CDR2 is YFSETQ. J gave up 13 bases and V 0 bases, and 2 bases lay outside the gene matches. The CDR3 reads CASSLGQGDQFF. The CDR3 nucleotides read TGCGCCAGCAGCTTGGGACAGGGGGACCAGTTCTTC. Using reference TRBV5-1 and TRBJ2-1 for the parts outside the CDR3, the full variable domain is KAGVTQTPRYLIKTRGQQVTLSCSPISGHRSVSWYQQTPGQGLQFLFEYFSETQRNKGNFPGRFSGRQFSNSRSEMNVSTLELGDSALYLCASSLGQGDQFFGPGTRLTVL.

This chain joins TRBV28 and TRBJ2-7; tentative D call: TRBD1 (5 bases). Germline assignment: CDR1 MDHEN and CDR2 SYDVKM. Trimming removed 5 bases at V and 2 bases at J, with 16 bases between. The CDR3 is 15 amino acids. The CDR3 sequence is CASSGRQGFPYEQYF. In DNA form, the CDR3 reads TGTGCCAGCAGTGGACGTCAGGGATTCCCCTACGAGCAGTACTTC.

CDR3 in DNA: TGTGCCAGCAGTTTAGACACCACCGGGGAGCTGTTTTTT. It codes for CASSLDTTGELFF. The chain carries TRBV12-3 or TRBV12-4 and TRBJ2-2, with D uncertain. Trimming took off 1 base at V and 4 bases at J, with 4 bases between the two ends. The CDR3 loop spans 13 amino acids.

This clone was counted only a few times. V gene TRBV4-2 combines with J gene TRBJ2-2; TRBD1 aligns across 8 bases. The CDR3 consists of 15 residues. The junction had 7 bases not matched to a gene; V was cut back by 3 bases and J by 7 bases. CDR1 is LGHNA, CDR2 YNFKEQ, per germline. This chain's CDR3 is CASSQMDRDNGELFF. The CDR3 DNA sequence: TGTGCCAGCAGCCAGATGGACAGGGATAACGGGGAGCTGTTTTTT.

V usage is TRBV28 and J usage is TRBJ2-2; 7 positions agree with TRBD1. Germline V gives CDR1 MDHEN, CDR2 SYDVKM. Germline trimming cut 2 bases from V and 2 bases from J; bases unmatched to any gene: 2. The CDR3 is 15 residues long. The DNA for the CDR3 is TGTGCCAGCAGTTTACCAGGGGGAAACACCGGGGAGCTGTTTTTT. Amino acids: CASSLPGGNTGELFF.

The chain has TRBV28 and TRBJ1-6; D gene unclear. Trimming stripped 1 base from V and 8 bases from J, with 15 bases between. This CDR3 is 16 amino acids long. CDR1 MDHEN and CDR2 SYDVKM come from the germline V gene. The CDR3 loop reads CASSLFHAGGYSPLHF. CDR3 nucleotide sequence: TGTGCCAGCAGTTTATTCCACGCAGGAGGCTATTCACCCCTCCACTTT.

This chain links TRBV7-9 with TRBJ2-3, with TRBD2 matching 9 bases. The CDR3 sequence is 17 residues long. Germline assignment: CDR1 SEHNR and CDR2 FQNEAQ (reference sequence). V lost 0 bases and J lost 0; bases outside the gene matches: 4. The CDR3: CASSLAGSGGSTDTQYF. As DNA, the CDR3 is TGTGCCAGCAGCTTAGCCGGTAGCGGGGGCAGCACAGATACGCAGTATTTT. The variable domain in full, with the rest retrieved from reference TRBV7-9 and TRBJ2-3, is DTGVSQNPRHKITKRGQNVTFRCDPISEHNRLYWYRQTLGQGPEFLTYFQNEAQLEKSRLLSDRFSAERPKGSFSTLEIQRTEQGDSAMYLCASSLAGSGGSTDTQYFGPGTRLTVL.

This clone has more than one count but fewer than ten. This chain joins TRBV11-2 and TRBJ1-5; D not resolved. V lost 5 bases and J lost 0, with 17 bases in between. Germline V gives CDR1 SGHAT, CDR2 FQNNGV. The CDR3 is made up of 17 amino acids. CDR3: CASSPTYEAFSNQPQHF. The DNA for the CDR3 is TGTGCCAGCAGCCCCACGTACGAGGCTTTTAGCAATCAGCCCCAGCATTTT.

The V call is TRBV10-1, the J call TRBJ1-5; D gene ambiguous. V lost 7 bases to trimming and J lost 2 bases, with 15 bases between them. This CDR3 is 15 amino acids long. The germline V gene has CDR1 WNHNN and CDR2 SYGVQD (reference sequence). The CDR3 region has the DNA TGCGCCAGCACCATCAGGCCTAGGGGCAATCAGCCCCAGCATTTT. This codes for CASTIRPRGNQPQHF.

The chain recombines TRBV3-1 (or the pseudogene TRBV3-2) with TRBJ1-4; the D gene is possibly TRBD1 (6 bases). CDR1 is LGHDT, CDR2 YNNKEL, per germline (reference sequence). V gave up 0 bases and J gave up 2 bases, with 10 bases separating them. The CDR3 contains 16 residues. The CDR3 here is CASSQDVGQTNEKLFF. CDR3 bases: TGTGCCAGCAGCCAAGATGTCGGACAGACTAATGAAAAACTGTTTTTT.

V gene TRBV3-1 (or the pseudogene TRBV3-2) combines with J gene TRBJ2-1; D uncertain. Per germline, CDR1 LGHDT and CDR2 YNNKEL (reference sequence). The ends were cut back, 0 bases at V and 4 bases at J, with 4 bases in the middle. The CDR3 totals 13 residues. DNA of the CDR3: TGTGCCAGCAGCCAAGACAGATACAATGAGCAGTTCTTC. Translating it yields CASSQDRYNEQFF.

CDR3 in amino acids: CSVEAPRTSNTEAFF. CDR3 coding DNA: TGCAGCGTTGAAGCCCCCCGAACCTCGAACACTGAAGCTTTCTTT. The genes are TRBV29-1 and TRBJ1-1; D is unclear. The CDR3 length is 15 residues. The germline V gene encodes CDR1 SQVTM and CDR2 ANQGSEA. V was pared by 1 base and J by 1 base, with 13 bases between.

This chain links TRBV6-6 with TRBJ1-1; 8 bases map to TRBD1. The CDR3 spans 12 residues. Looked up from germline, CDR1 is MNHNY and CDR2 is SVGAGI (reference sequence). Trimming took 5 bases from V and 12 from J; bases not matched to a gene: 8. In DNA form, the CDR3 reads TGTGCCAGCAGTCCCGGACAGGGTAAAACTTTCTTT. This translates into CASSPGQGKTFF.

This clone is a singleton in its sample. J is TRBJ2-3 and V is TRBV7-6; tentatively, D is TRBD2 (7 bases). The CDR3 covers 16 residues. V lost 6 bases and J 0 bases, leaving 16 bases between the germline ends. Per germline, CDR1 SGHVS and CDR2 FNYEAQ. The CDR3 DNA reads TGTGCCAGCAGTACCAGAGGGGGGGTTAGCACAGATACGCAGTATTTT. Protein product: CASSTRGGVSTDTQYF.

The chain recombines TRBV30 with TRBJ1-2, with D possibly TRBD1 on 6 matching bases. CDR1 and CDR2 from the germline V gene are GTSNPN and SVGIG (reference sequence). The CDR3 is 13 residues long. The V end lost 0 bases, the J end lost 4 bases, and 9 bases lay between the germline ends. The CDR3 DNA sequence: TGTGCCTGGAGTGTAAAGGGGGGCTATGGCTACACCTTC. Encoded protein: CAWSVKGGYGYTF. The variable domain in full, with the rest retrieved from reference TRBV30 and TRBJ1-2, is SQTIHQWPATLVQPVGSPLSLECTVEGTSNPNLYWYRQAAGRGLQLLFYSVGIGQISSEVPQNLSASRPQDRQFILSSKKLLLSDSGFYLCAWSVKGGYGYTFGSGTRLTVV.

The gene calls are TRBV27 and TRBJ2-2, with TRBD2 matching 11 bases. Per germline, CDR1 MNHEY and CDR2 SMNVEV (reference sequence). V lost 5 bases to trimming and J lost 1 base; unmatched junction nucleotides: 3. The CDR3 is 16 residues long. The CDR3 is CASSVTSGGNTGELFF. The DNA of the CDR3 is TGTGCCAGCAGTGTAACTAGCGGGGGGAACACCGGGGAGCTGTTTTTT.

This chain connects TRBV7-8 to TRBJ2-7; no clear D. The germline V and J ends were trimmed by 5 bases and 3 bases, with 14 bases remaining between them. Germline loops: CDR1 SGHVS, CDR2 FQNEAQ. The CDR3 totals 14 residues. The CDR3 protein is CASSPDRVNYEQYF. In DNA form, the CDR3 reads TGTGCCAGCAGCCCAGATAGGGTGAACTACGAGCAGTACTTC.

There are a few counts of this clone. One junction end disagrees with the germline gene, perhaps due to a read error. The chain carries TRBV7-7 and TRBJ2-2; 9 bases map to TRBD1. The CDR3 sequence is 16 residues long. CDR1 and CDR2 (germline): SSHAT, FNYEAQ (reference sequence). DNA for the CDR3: TGTGCTAGCAGCCCGGGACAGGGCGGGGGCACCGGGGAGCTGTTTTTT. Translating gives CASSPGQGGGTGELFF.

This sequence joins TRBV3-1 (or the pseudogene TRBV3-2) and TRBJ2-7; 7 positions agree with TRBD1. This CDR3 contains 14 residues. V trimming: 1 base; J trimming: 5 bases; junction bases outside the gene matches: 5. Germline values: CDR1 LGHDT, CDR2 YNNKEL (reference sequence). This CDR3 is CASSQGSRGNEQYF. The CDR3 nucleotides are TGTGCCAGCAGCCAAGGTTCCAGGGGGAACGAGCAGTACTTC.

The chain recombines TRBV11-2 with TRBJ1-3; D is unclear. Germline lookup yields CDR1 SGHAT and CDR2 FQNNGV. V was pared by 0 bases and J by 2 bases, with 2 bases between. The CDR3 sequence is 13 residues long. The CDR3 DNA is TGTGCCAGCAGCTTAGAAACTGGAAACACCATATATTTT. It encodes CASSLETGNTIYF. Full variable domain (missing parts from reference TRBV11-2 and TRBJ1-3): EAGVAQSPRYKIIEKRQSVAFWCNPISGHATLYWYQQILGQGPKLLIQFQNNGVVDDSQLPKDRFSAERLKGVDSTLKIQPAKLEDSAVYLCASSLETGNTIYFGEGSWLTVV.

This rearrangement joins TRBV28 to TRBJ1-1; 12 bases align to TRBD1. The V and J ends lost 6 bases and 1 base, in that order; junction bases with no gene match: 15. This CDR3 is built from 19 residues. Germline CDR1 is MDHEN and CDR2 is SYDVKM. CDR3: CASSQNKMGQGAGNTEAFF. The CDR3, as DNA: TGTGCCAGCAGCCAAAACAAAATGGGACAGGGGGCAGGGAACACTGAAGCTTTCTTT.

The CDR3 nucleotides read TGTGCCATCAGTGAGATCAGTAGTAATCAGCCCCAGCATTTT. This encodes CAISEISSNQPQHF. The gene calls are TRBV10-3 and TRBJ1-5; D is uncertain. CDR1 ENHRY and CDR2 SYGVKD come from the germline V gene. V was pared by 2 bases and J by 4 bases, with 9 bases between. CDR3 length: 14 amino acids.

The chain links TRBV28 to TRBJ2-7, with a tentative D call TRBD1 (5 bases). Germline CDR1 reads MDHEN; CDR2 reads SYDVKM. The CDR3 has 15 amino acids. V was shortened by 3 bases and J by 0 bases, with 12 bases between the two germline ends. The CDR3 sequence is CASSFPDSDSYEQYF. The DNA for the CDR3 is TGTGCCAGCAGTTTTCCAGACAGTGACTCCTACGAGCAGTACTTC. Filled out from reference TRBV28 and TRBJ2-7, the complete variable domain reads DVKVTQSSRYLVKRTGEKVFLECVQDMDHENMFWYRQDPGLGLRLIYFSYDVKMKEKGDIPEGYSVSREKKERFSLILESASTNQTSMYLCASSFPDSDSYEQYFGPGTRLTVT.

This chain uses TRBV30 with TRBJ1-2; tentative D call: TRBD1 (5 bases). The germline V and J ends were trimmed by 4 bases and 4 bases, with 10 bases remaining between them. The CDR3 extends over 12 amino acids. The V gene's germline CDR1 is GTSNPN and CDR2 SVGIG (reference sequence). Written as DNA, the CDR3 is TGTGCCTGGACCCAGCAGGGCTATGGCTACACCTTC. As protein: CAWTQQGYGYTF.

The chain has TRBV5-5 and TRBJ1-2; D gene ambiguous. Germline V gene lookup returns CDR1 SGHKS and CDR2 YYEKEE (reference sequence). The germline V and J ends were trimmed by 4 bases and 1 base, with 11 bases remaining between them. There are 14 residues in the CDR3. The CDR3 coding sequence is TGTGCCAGCAGCCTCAGCCTTTTTAACTATGGCTACACCTTC. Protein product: CASSLSLFNYGYTF.